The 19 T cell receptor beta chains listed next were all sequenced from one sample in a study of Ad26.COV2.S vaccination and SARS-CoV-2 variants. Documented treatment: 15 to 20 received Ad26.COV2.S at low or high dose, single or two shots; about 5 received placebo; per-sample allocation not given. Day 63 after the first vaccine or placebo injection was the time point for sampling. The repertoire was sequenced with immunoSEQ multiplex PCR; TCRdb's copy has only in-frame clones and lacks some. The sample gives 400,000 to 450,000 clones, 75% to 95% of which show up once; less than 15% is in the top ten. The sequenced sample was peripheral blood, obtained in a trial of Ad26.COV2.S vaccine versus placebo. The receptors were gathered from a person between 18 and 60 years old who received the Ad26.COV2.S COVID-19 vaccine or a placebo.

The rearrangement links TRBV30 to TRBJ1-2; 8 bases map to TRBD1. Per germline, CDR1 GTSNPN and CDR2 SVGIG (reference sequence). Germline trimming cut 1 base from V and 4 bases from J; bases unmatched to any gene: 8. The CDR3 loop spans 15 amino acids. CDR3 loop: CAWSASGGASYGYTF. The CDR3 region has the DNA TGTGCCTGGAGTGCATCAGGGGGCGCAAGCTATGGCTACACCTTC.

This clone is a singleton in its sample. The chain's CDR3 is CASSLLSGRNEQFF. DNA for the CDR3: TGTGCCAGCAGCTTGCTTAGCGGGAGGAATGAGCAGTTCTTC. The chain has TRBV5-4 and TRBJ2-1; 10 positions agree with TRBD2. V lost 1 base and J lost 7; bases outside the gene matches: 2. The length of the CDR3 is 14 residues. In germline, CDR1 is SGHNT, CDR2 YYREEE (reference sequence).

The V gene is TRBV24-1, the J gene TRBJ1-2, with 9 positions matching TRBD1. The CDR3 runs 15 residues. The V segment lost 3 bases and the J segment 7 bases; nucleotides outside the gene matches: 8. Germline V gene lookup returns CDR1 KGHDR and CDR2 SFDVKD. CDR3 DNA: TGTGCCACCAGTGATCTAACGGGACAGGGTTTTGGCTACACCTTC. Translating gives CATSDLTGQGFGYTF.

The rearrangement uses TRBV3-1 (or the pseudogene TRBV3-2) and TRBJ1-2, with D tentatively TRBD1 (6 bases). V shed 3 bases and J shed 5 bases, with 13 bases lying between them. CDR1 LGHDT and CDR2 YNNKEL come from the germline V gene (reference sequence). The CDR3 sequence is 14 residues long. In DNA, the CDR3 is TGTGCCAGCAGCCATACAGGGATAGGTTATGGCTACACCTTC. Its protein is CASSHTGIGYGYTF.

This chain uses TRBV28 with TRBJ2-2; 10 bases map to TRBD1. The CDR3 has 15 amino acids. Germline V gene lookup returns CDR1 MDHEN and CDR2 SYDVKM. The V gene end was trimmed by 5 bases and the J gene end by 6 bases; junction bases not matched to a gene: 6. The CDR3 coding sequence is TGTGCCAGCAGTCCCCCCGGGACAGGGGCCGGGGAGCTGTTTTTT. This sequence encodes CASSPPGTGAGELFF.

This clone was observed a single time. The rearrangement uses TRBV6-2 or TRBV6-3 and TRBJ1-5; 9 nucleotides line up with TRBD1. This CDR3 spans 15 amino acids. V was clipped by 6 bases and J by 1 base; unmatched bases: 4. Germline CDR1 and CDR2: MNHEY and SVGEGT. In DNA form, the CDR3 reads TGTGCCAGCAGCCGCGACAGGGGGAGCAATCAGCCCCAGCATTTT. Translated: CASSRDRGSNQPQHF.

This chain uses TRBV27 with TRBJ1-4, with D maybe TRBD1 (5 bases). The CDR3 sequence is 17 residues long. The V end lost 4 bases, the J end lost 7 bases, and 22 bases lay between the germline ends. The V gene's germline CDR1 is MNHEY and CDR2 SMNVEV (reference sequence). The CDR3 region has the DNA TGTGCCAGCAGTTCGCGACGAGGTTTGGGGACGAGTGAAAAACTGTTTTTT. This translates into CASSSRRGLGTSEKLFF.

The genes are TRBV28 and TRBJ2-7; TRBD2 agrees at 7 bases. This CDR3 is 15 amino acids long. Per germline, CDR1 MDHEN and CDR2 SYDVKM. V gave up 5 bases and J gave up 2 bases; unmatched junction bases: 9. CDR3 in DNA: TGTGCCAGCAGTCTCCAGACTAGCCCCACCTACGAGCAGTACTTC. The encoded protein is CASSLQTSPTYEQYF.

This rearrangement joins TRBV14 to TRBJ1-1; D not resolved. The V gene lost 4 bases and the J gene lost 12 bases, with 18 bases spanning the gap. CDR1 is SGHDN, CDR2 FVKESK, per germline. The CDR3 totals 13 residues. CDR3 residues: CASSRVARTGTFF. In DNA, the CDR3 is TGTGCCAGCAGCCGGGTTGCAAGGACGGGAACTTTCTTT.

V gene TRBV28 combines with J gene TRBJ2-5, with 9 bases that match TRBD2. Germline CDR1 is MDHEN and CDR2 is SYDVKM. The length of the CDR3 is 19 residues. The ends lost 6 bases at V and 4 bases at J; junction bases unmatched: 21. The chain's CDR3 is CASSQLLFLAGEWGETQYF. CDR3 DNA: TGTGCCAGCAGCCAACTTCTTTTTTTAGCGGGAGAATGGGGAGAGACCCAGTACTTC.

This CDR3 reads CASSILAGDYNEQFF. CDR3 coding DNA: TGTGCCAGCAGTATACTAGCGGGAGACTACAATGAGCAGTTCTTC. V is TRBV6-4 and J is TRBJ2-1, with TRBD2 matching 11 bases. CDR1 and CDR2 (germline): MRHNA, SNTAGT. There are 15 residues in the CDR3. V dropped 5 bases and J dropped 3; count of bases not matched to a gene: 3.

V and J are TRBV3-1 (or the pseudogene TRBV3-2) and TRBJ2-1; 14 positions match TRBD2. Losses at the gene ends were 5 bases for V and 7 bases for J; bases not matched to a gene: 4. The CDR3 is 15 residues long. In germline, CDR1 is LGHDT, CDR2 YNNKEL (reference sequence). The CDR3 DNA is TGTGCCAGCAGCAATAGACTAGCGGGAGGGAATGAGCAGTTCTTC. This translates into CASSNRLAGGNEQFF.

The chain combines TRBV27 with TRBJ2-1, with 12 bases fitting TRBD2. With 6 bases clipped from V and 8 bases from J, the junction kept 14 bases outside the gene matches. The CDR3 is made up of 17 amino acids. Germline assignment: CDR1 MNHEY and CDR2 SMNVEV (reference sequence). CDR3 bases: TGTGCCAGCAGCAAGGTAGGACTAGCGGGAATGGGCGATGAGCAGTTCTTC. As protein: CASSKVGLAGMGDEQFF.

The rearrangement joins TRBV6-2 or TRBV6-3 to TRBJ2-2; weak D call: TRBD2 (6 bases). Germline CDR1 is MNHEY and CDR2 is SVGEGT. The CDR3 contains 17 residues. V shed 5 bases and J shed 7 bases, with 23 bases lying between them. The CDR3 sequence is CASSLWNTRGTDGELFF. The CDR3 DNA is TGTGCCAGCAGTCTTTGGAACACTCGCGGGACCGACGGGGAGCTGTTTTTT.

DNA of the CDR3: TGTGCCAGCAGTGGACAGTATAATTCACCCCTCCACTTT. Residues: CASSGQYNSPLHF. The J gene is TRBJ1-6, the V gene TRBV7-2; D might be TRBD1 (6 bases). CDR3 size: 13 residues. Deletions cut 6 bases from V and 4 bases from J, with 7 bases between. The germline gives CDR1 SGHTA, CDR2 FQGNSA.

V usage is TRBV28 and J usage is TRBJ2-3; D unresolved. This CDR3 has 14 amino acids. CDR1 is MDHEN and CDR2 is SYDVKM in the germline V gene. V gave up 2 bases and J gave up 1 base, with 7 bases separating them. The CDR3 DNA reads TGTGCCAGCAGTTTACCCCAGGGCACAGATACGCAGTATTTT. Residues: CASSLPQGTDTQYF. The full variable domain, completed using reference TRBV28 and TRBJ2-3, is DVKVTQSSRYLVKRTGEKVFLECVQDMDHENMFWYRQDPGLGLRLIYFSYDVKMKEKGDIPEGYSVSREKKERFSLILESASTNQTSMYLCASSLPQGTDTQYFGPGTRLTVL.

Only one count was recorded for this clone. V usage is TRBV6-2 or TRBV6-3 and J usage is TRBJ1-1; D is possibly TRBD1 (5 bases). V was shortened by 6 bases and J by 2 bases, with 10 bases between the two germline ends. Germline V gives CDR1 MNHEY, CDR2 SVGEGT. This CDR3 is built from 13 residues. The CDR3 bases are TGTGCCAGCAGCAGGGAGTTAAACACTGAAGCTTTCTTT. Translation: CASSRELNTEAFF.

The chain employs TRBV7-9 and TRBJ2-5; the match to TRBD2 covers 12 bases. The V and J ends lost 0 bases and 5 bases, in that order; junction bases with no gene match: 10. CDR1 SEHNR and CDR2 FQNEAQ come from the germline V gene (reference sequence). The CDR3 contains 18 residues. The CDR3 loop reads CASSLAWRLAGEAETQYF. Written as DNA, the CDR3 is TGTGCCAGCAGCTTAGCCTGGAGACTAGCGGGAGAGGCGGAGACCCAGTACTTC.

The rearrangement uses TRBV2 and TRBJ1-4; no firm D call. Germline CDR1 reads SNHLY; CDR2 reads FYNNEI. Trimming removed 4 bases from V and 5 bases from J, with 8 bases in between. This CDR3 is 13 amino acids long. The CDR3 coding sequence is TGTGCCAGCAGTGGGTTGGGGAATGAAAAACTGTTTTTT. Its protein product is CASSGLGNEKLFF.